The entry below gives a single T cell receptor beta chain sequence along with its context. In each case, RNA was isolated and then reverse transcribed into cDNA as the sequencing template. Sequenced by immunoSEQ multiplex PCR; TCRdb stores in-frame clones only, minus some. The table lists more than 150,000 clones, 51% of them singletons. The data derive from a study of CD8+ T cells in alopecia areata. Treatment of the sample: oral pan-JAK inhibitor, 5-10 mg twice daily. CDR1 and CDR2 (germline): SGHVS, FQNEAQ. This CDR3 comprises 17 residues. Germline trimming cut 2 bases from V and 4 bases from J; bases unmatched to any gene: 13.

The sequence was collected from a human donor with alopecia areata. The V and J genes are TRBV7-8 and TRBJ2-5, with 7 bases matching TRBD1. The sample here was CD8+ T cells sorted from blood, taken around week 54, from a patient treated with tofacitinib. CDR3 DNA: TGTGCCAGCAGCTTACCGACAGGGATAGGGGCCCGAGAGACCCAGTACTTC. This translates into CASSLPTGIGARETQYF. The full variable domain, with the rest looked up from reference TRBV7-8 and TRBJ2-5, is GAGVSQSPRYKVAKRGQDVALRCDPISGHVSLFWYQQALGQGPEFLTYFQNEAQLDKSGLPSDRFFAERPEGSVSTLKIQRTQQEDSAVYLCASSLPTGIGARETQYFGPGTRLLVL.